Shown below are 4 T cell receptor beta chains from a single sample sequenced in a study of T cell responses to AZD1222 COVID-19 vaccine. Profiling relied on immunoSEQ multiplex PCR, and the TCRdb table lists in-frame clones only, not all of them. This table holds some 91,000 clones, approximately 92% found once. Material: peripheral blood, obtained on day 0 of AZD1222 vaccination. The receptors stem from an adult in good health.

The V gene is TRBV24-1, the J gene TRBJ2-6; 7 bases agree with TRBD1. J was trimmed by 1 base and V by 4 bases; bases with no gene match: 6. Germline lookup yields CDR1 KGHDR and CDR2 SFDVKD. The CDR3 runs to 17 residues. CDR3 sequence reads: CATSDPTRGSGANVLTF. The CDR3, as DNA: TGTGCCACCAGTGACCCAACCAGGGGGTCTGGGGCCAACGTCCTGACTTTC.

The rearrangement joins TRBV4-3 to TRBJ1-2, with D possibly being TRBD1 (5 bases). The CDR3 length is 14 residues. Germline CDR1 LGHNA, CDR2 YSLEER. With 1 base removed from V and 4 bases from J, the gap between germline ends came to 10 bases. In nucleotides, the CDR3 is TGCGCCAGCAGCCAAGCCGGGCAGGGCTATGGCTACACCTTC. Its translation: CASSQAGQGYGYTF.

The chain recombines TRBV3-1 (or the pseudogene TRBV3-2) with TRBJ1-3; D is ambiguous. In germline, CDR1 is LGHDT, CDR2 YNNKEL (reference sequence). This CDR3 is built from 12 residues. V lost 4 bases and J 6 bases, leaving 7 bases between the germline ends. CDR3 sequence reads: CASSPETNTIYF. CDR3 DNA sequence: TGTGCCAGCAGCCCAGAGACAAACACCATATATTTT.

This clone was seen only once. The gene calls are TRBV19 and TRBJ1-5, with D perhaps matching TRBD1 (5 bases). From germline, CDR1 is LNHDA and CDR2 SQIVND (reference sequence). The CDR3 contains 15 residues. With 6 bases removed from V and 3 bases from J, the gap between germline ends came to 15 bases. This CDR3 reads CASSFRDGFNQPQHF. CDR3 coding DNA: TGTGCCAGTAGCTTCCGGGACGGATTCAATCAGCCCCAGCATTTT.